These 28 T cell receptor beta chains came from one sample sequenced in a study of T cell responses to AZD1222 COVID-19 vaccine. The method was immunoSEQ multiplex PCR; TCRdb's version includes in-frame clones alone and lacks a portion of them. Of fewer than 200,000 clones in the sample, 85% to 95% are singletons; the top ten hold 1% to 1.5%. This material consisted of peripheral blood, taken on day 0 of AZD1222 vaccination. The source is an adult in good health.

This chain joins TRBV20-1 and TRBJ2-2; 10 nucleotides agree with TRBD2. CDR3 length: 16 residues. After removal of 3 bases from V and 0 bases from J, the junction contained 4 bases not matched to a gene. CDR1 is DFQATT and CDR2 is SNEGSKA in the germline V gene (reference sequence). CDR3 region: CSASASGGANTGELFF. CDR3 bases: TGCAGTGCTAGTGCTAGCGGGGGCGCGAACACCGGGGAGCTGTTTTTT.

This clone was seen more than once but under ten times. This chain joins TRBV5-1 and TRBJ1-1, with D hard to call. The V end lost 3 bases, the J end lost 1 base, and 7 bases lay between the germline ends. Germline CDR1 reads SGHRS; CDR2 reads YFSETQ. The CDR3 is 13 residues long. DNA for the CDR3: TGCGCCAGCAGCTCTACATCGAACACTGAAGCTTTCTTT. Amino acids: CASSSTSNTEAFF.

The rearrangement uses TRBV3-1 (or the pseudogene TRBV3-2) and TRBJ1-6; no definite D call. Germline CDR1 LGHDT, CDR2 YNNKEL (reference sequence). The CDR3 runs 17 residues. Trimming took 0 bases from V and 4 from J, leaving 13 bases between them. The CDR3 DNA follows: TGTGCCAGCAGCCAAGATATCCACCGGAGATATAATTCACCCCTCCACTTT. As protein: CASSQDIHRRYNSPLHF.

The gene calls are TRBV6-1 and TRBJ1-5; D ambiguous. V was cut by 4 bases and J by 5 bases, with 15 bases left in between. The CDR3 has 15 amino acids. Germline CDR1 MNHNS, CDR2 SASEGT. CDR3 DNA: TGTGCCAGCAGTGCAGCCTCCCATGCTGATCAGCCCCAGCATTTT. It translates to CASSAASHADQPQHF.

This rearrangement joins TRBV7-2 to TRBJ1-5; tentative D call: TRBD1 (5 bases). CDR1 is SGHTA and CDR2 is FQGNSA in the germline V gene. V was pared by 4 bases and J by 7 bases, with 14 bases between. CDR3 length: 14 residues. The CDR3 loop is CASSSWGVGQPQHF. In DNA form, the CDR3 reads TGTGCCAGCAGCTCATGGGGGGTTGGGCAGCCCCAGCATTTT.

The chain combines TRBV7-9 with TRBJ2-7; TRBD1 matches 8 bases. Germline assignment: CDR1 SEHNR and CDR2 FQNEAQ (reference sequence). This CDR3 has 14 residues. Trimming cost V 5 bases and J 2 bases; bases outside gene matches: 5. CDR3 amino acids: CASSRGQGPYEQYF. The CDR3 region has the DNA TGTGCCAGCAGCCGCGGACAGGGCCCCTACGAGCAGTACTTC.

Comments on this clone: Other DNA sequences in this specimen translate into the identical CDR3. This chain connects TRBV20-1 to TRBJ1-3, with D unresolved. The V end lost 1 base, the J end lost 3 bases, and 1 base lay between the germline ends. CDR1 is DFQATT and CDR2 is SNEGSKA in the germline V gene (reference sequence). There are 11 residues in the CDR3. CDR3 region: CSARVGNTIYF. CDR3 bases: TGCAGTGCTAGAGTTGGAAACACCATATATTTT.

The genes are TRBV11-2 and TRBJ2-3; D remains ambiguous. The V gene lost 4 bases and the J gene lost 1 base, with 12 bases spanning the gap. The germline V gene has CDR1 SGHAT and CDR2 FQNNGV. The CDR3 contains 15 residues. CDR3 in DNA: TGTGCCAGCAGCTCCTCCGGCGGTGGCACAGATACGCAGTATTTT. Its translation is CASSSSGGGTDTQYF.

V gene TRBV3-1 (or the pseudogene TRBV3-2) combines with J gene TRBJ1-2; D remains unclear. V lost 1 base and J 3 bases, leaving 6 bases between the germline ends. The CDR3 contains 13 residues. Germline-derived CDR1 and CDR2 are LGHDT and YNNKEL (reference sequence). The CDR3 DNA reads TGTGCCAGCAGCCAAGCGGGCTACTATGGCTACACCTTC. Translation: CASSQAGYYGYTF.

The count of this clone is one. This sequence joins TRBV18 and TRBJ2-3, with 8 bases lining up with TRBD2. The germline V gene has CDR1 KGHSH and CDR2 LQKENI. After removal of 4 bases from V and 2 bases from J, the junction contained 2 bases not matched to a gene. This CDR3 contains 14 residues. CDR3 amino acids: CASSLAGITDTQYF. In DNA, the CDR3 is TGTGCCAGCTCACTAGCGGGGATCACAGATACGCAGTATTTT.

The genes are TRBV5-4 and TRBJ2-1; 10 positions agree with TRBD2. The germline V gene encodes CDR1 SGHNT and CDR2 YYREEE (reference sequence). With 1 base clipped from V and 4 bases from J, the junction kept 5 bases outside the gene matches. This CDR3 comprises 16 residues. CDR3 protein: CASSLSASGGYNEQFF. CDR3 bases: TGTGCCAGCAGCTTGAGTGCTAGCGGGGGATACAATGAGCAGTTCTTC.

V and J are TRBV5-5 and TRBJ2-1, with 14 bases fitting TRBD2. V was clipped by 3 bases and J by 13 bases; unmatched bases: 9. There are 15 residues in the CDR3. CDR1 and CDR2 (germline): SGHKS, YYEKEE (reference sequence). CDR3 in amino acids: CASSSPGLAGEIQFF. The CDR3 bases are TGTGCCAGCAGCTCACCGGGACTAGCGGGGGAAATCCAGTTCTTC.

The rearrangement links TRBV9 to TRBJ2-4; perhaps D is TRBD1 or TRBD2 (5 bases each). The V and J ends lost 10 bases and 0 bases respectively, with 20 bases between them. This CDR3 spans 16 amino acids. CDR1 and CDR2 (germline): SGDLS, YYNGEE. The CDR3 region has the DNA TGTGCCCAAACGGGGACGGGTGTCAAAGCCAAAAACATTCAGTACTTC. As protein: CAQTGTGVKAKNIQYF. The full variable domain, in which reference TRBV9 and TRBJ2-4 provide the parts outside the CDR3, is DSGVTQTPKHLITATGQRVTLRCSPRSGDLSVYWYQQSLDQGLQFLIQYYNGEERAKGNILERFSAQQFPDLHSELNLSSLELGDSALYFCAQTGTGVKAKNIQYFGAGTRLSVL.

V is TRBV5-1 and J is TRBJ1-1; D gene uncertain. Germline V gives CDR1 SGHRS, CDR2 YFSETQ. This CDR3 has 14 residues. V lost 2 bases to trimming and J lost 0 bases, with 8 bases between them. The CDR3 DNA reads TGCGCCAGCAGCTTTGAACCGATGAACACTGAAGCTTTCTTT. This gives the protein CASSFEPMNTEAFF.

This clone occurred once. The chain recombines TRBV5-4 with TRBJ1-4; D may be TRBD1 (6 bases). This CDR3 is built from 17 residues. The ends were cut back, 4 bases at V and 3 bases at J, with 19 bases in the middle. Germline CDR1 SGHNT, CDR2 YYREEE (reference sequence). This chain's CDR3 is CASSTQQGASANEKLFF. Written as DNA, the CDR3 is TGTGCCAGCAGCACACAACAGGGCGCGTCGGCTAATGAAAAACTGTTTTTT.

J is TRBJ2-3 and V is TRBV11-3, with D possibly called TRBD1 or TRBD2 (5 bases each). The CDR3 contains 12 residues. Germline V gene data show CDR1 as SGHNT and CDR2 as YENEEA. The germline V and J ends were trimmed by 4 bases and 6 bases, with 8 bases remaining between them. The CDR3 DNA sequence: TGTGCCAGCAGCTCCCGGGACGATACGCAGTATTTT. Translation: CASSSRDDTQYF.

V usage is TRBV6-5 and J usage is TRBJ1-1; D gene uncertain. V dropped 0 bases and J dropped 0 bases, with 5 bases sitting between them. The CDR3 spans 14 residues. Germline V gene lookup returns CDR1 MNHEY and CDR2 SVGAGI. This CDR3 is CASSYSIVNTEAFF. The CDR3 coding sequence is TGTGCCAGCAGTTACTCGATAGTGAACACTGAAGCTTTCTTT.

The chain recombines TRBV27 with TRBJ2-5; D gene unclear. V was shortened by 4 bases and J by 5 bases, with 17 bases between the two germline ends. The CDR3 loop spans 15 amino acids. Germline CDR1 reads MNHEY; CDR2 reads SMNVEV (reference sequence). The DNA for the CDR3 is TGTGCCAGCAGTTCCTCATTATCACCGGCGGAGACCCAGTACTTC. Translation gives CASSSSLSPAETQYF.

The chain is built from TRBV7-8 and TRBJ2-4, with D unresolved. The length of the CDR3 is 14 residues. Trimming pared 5 bases from V and 4 bases from J, leaving 12 bases between. The germline CDR1 and CDR2 sequences are SGHVS and FQNEAQ. The CDR3 sequence is CASSPTTLKNIQYF. Written as DNA, the CDR3 is TGTGCCAGCAGCCCAACTACCCTTAAAAACATTCAGTACTTC.

The chain combines TRBV3-1 (or the pseudogene TRBV3-2) with TRBJ1-2, with D unresolved. Trimming stripped 1 base from V and 7 bases from J, with 16 bases between. The germline V gene has CDR1 LGHDT and CDR2 YNNKEL (reference sequence). The CDR3 has 15 residues. The chain's CDR3 is CASSQGGRAGGGYTF. CDR3 nucleotides: TGTGCCAGCAGCCAAGGAGGAAGGGCTGGTGGTGGCTACACCTTC.

In its sample, this clone was seen once. The V and J genes are TRBV30 and TRBJ1-5; D is perhaps TRBD1 (5 bases). V lost 5 bases and J 1 base, leaving 18 bases between the germline ends. This CDR3 region has 16 residues. The germline V gene encodes CDR1 GTSNPN and CDR2 SVGIG (reference sequence). In DNA form, the CDR3 reads TGTGCCTGGGATCGAGGGGAATTCATAAGCAATCAGCCCCAGCATTTT. It is translated as CAWDRGEFISNQPQHF. Full variable domain (remainder filled in from reference TRBV30 and TRBJ1-5): SQTIHQWPATLVQPVGSPLSLECTVEGTSNPNLYWYRQAAGRGLQLLFYSVGIGQISSEVPQNLSASRPQDRQFILSSKKLLLSDSGFYLCAWDRGEFISNQPQHFGDGTRLSIL.

This sequence joins TRBV9 and TRBJ2-7; 7 bases fit TRBD2. CDR3 size: 15 residues. Trimming at V came to 0 bases and at J to 2 bases, leaving 5 bases not matched to a gene. CDR1 and CDR2 (germline): SGDLS, YYNGEE. Written as DNA, the CDR3 is TGTGCCAGCAGCGTAGCCCAAACTAGCGCCTACGAGCAGTACTTC. It specifies CASSVAQTSAYEQYF.

The gene calls are TRBV5-1 and TRBJ2-1; 7 bases are a match to TRBD2. This CDR3 spans 17 amino acids. CDR1 and CDR2 (germline): SGHRS, YFSETQ. Trimming at V came to 1 base and at J to 0 bases, leaving 7 bases not matched to a gene. The CDR3 protein is CASSLLASGLSYNEQFF. The CDR3 DNA sequence: TGCGCCAGCAGCTTGTTGGCTAGCGGACTCTCCTACAATGAGCAGTTCTTC.

This rearrangement joins TRBV9 to TRBJ2-3; D is ambiguous. Germline values: CDR1 SGDLS, CDR2 YYNGEE. CDR3 size: 14 residues. V dropped 0 bases and J dropped 2 bases, with 7 bases sitting between them. CDR3 residues: CASSVADNTDTQYF. CDR3 bases: TGTGCCAGCAGCGTAGCCGACAACACAGATACGCAGTATTTT.

CDR3 region: CASSPSLAGGYNEQFF. In nucleotides, the CDR3 is TGTGCCAGCTCCCCTTCACTAGCGGGGGGTTACAATGAGCAGTTCTTC. The V gene is TRBV18, the J gene TRBJ2-1; 12 bases map to TRBD2. The V gene end was trimmed by 6 bases and the J gene end by 4 bases; junction bases not matched to a gene: 7. Per germline, CDR1 KGHSH and CDR2 LQKENI. CDR3 size: 16 residues.

The chain combines TRBV3-1 (or the pseudogene TRBV3-2) with TRBJ2-7; D is perhaps TRBD2 (6 bases). CDR1 is LGHDT and CDR2 is YNNKEL in the germline V gene (reference sequence). The CDR3 loop spans 15 amino acids. The V end was cut by 1 base, the J end by 6 bases, with 16 bases between. The CDR3 sequence is CASSQGPAAGGEQYF. DNA of the CDR3: TGTGCCAGCAGCCAAGGACCAGCCGCCGGGGGCGAGCAGTACTTC.

V is TRBV5-1 and J is TRBJ1-1; the D gene is possibly TRBD1 (6 bases). Trimming took 7 bases from V and 1 from J, leaving 17 bases between them. Germline V gives CDR1 SGHRS, CDR2 YFSETQ. The CDR3 has 15 amino acids. CDR3 DNA sequence: TGCGCCAGCGGCCCCCGTGAGGGGGGGAACACTGAAGCTTTCTTT. It is translated as CASGPREGGNTEAFF. Combining the CDR3 with reference TRBV5-1 and TRBJ1-1 gives the whole variable domain KAGVTQTPRYLIKTRGQQVTLSCSPISGHRSVSWYQQTPGQGLQFLFEYFSETQRNKGNFPGRFSGRQFSNSRSEMNVSTLELGDSALYLCASGPREGGNTEAFFGQGTRLTVV.

The chain couples TRBV7-6 to TRBJ1-1; D is uncertain. The CDR3 is made up of 15 amino acids. Between the trimmed V and J ends, which lost 1 base and 1 base, there was a span of 10 bases. The V gene's germline CDR1 is SGHVS and CDR2 FNYEAQ. Here the CDR3 DNA reads TGTGCCAGCAGCTTAGTGGCTCGGGGGAACACTGAAGCTTTCTTT. Its protein product is CASSLVARGNTEAFF.